Below are 32 T cell receptor beta chains sequenced from a single sample in a study of cytomegalovirus exposure and HLA in healthy donors. PCR employed 60 Vbeta and 13 Jbeta primers. Only in-frame clones appear in the TCRdb table, and some are missing; sequencing was by immunoSEQ multiplex PCR. The sample lists roughly 190,000 clones; around 80% were seen once. The sequenced sample was PBMCs. All receptors derive from a woman aged 50 to 60 in good health and CMV-seronegative.

The chain uses TRBV9 and TRBJ1-2, with 8 bases fitting TRBD1. Per germline, CDR1 SGDLS and CDR2 YYNGEE. V shed 4 bases and J 0 bases; nucleotides not matched to a gene: 11. This CDR3 spans 17 amino acids. CDR3 coding DNA: TGTGCCAGCAGCCCTGGACAGGGCCCGGGGCCTAACTATGGCTACACCTTC. It specifies CASSPGQGPGPNYGYTF.

The rearrangement joins TRBV7-6 to TRBJ2-2, with 7 bases fitting TRBD1. The ends lost 8 bases at V and 0 bases at J; junction bases unmatched: 3. This CDR3 is 14 amino acids long. Germline V lookup: CDR1 SGHVS, CDR2 FNYEAQ. The CDR3 bases are TGTGCCAGCTTCGGACAGGCGAACACCGGGGAGCTGTTTTTT. Its translation: CASFGQANTGELFF.

This clone occurred a few times. This chain joins TRBV6-5 and TRBJ2-7, with TRBD2 matching 8 bases. Germline V gives CDR1 MNHEY, CDR2 SVGAGI. V trimming: 5 bases; J trimming: 6 bases; junction bases outside the gene matches: 9. The CDR3 has 14 residues. CDR3 amino acids: CASSKGLENGEQYF. DNA for the CDR3: TGTGCCAGCAGTAAGGGACTAGAAAACGGCGAGCAGTACTTC.

The V and J genes are TRBV27 and TRBJ2-1; D is unclear. Looked up from germline, CDR1 is MNHEY and CDR2 is SMNVEV (reference sequence). The CDR3 sequence is 13 residues long. The V end was cut by 3 bases, the J end by 4 bases, with 7 bases between. CDR3 DNA: TGTGCCAGCAGTTTCCCCGGGTACAATGAGCAGTTCTTC. This sequence encodes CASSFPGYNEQFF.

The chain recombines TRBV2 with TRBJ2-7; 8 bases line up with TRBD1. Trimming at V came to 5 bases and at J to 6 bases, leaving 3 bases not matched to a gene. The CDR3 length is 12 residues. Germline CDR1 is SNHLY and CDR2 is FYNNEI. The CDR3 protein is CASSPDRGEQYF. CDR3 coding DNA: TGTGCCAGCAGTCCAGACAGGGGCGAGCAGTACTTC.

CDR3 DNA: TGTGCCACCCGTCCTACGGGGGATGAAAAACTGTTTTTT. Residues: CATRPTGDEKLFF. V gene TRBV15 combines with J gene TRBJ1-4; TRBD1 is a possible D gene (5 bases). CDR1 LNHNV and CDR2 YYDKDF come from the germline V gene (reference sequence). This CDR3 comprises 13 residues. Deletions cut 8 bases from V and 6 bases from J, with 13 bases between.

The V gene is TRBV15, the J gene TRBJ1-4; 8 nucleotides match TRBD1. Germline trimming cut 5 bases from V and 8 bases from J; bases unmatched to any gene: 13. CDR3 length: 16 residues. Per the germline V gene, CDR1 is LNHNV and CDR2 is YYDKDF (reference sequence). CDR3 protein: CATSFDGQGKREKLFF. The CDR3 DNA sequence: TGTGCCACCAGCTTCGACGGACAGGGCAAGAGGGAAAAACTGTTTTTT.

CDR3 sequence: CASSLVVQAENTEAFF. CDR3 nucleotides: TGTGCCAGCAGCTTAGTGGTACAGGCAGAGAACACTGAAGCTTTCTTT. This chain uses TRBV7-6 with TRBJ1-1; a weak D match, TRBD1 (5 bases). V lost 1 base, J lost 1 base, and 13 bases lay in between. The CDR3 loop spans 16 amino acids. Germline V CDR1 and CDR2: SGHVS, FNYEAQ.

The chain is built from TRBV6-1 and TRBJ1-5; a weak D match, TRBD1 (6 bases). Trimming took off 5 bases at V and 3 bases at J, with 11 bases between the two ends. CDR1 is MNHNS and CDR2 is SASEGT in the germline V gene. The CDR3 consists of 14 residues. Here the CDR3 DNA reads TGTGCCAGCAGTCCAGGGGTGGACAATCAGCCCCAGCATTTT. Protein product: CASSPGVDNQPQHF.

The chain links TRBV5-6 to TRBJ1-4, with a tentative D call TRBD1 (5 bases). The length of the CDR3 is 13 residues. Trimming shortened V by 4 bases and J by 7 bases, and 11 bases separated the two germline ends. In germline, CDR1 is SGHDT, CDR2 YYEEEE. The CDR3 nucleotides are TGTGCCAGCAGCGAGGTGGGGGGTGAAAAACTGTTTTTT. Translated: CASSEVGGEKLFF.

This clone has more than one count but fewer than ten. The chain links TRBV11-3 to TRBJ2-2; possibly TRBD1 for D (7 bases). Trimming pared 4 bases from V and 0 bases from J, leaving 9 bases between. This CDR3 is built from 15 residues. The germline gives CDR1 SGHNT, CDR2 YENEEA. CDR3 nucleotide sequence: TGTGCCAGCAGCTCAGGGGGGACGAACACCGGGGAGCTGTTTTTT. It codes for CASSSGGTNTGELFF.

The gene calls are TRBV7-9 and TRBJ1-1, with D maybe TRBD1 (6 bases). Germline CDR1 and CDR2: SEHNR and FQNEAQ (reference sequence). V was shortened by 4 bases and J by 1 base, with 16 bases between the two germline ends. The CDR3 extends over 16 amino acids. CDR3 in DNA: TGTGCCAGCAGCTCTAGGGCGACAGGTACGAACACTGAAGCTTTCTTT. This encodes CASSSRATGTNTEAFF.

The CDR3 DNA is TGTGCCAGCAGTTTAGTCGGGACTATCGGCTACACCTTC. Translated: CASSLVGTIGYTF. V gene TRBV27 combines with J gene TRBJ1-2, with TRBD1 as a possible D gene (5 bases). V was clipped by 2 bases and J by 8 bases, with 12 bases between them. The CDR3 spans 13 residues. Germline CDR1 is MNHEY and CDR2 is SMNVEV (reference sequence).

The V call is TRBV19, the J call TRBJ2-7; no clear D. Looked up from germline, CDR1 is LNHDA and CDR2 is SQIVND (reference sequence). This CDR3 comprises 15 residues. Trimming left V 1 base short and J 6 bases short, with 16 bases between. CDR3 protein: CASSIGRSLFGEQYF. The CDR3 coding sequence is TGTGCCAGTAGTATAGGGCGGTCCCTTTTCGGCGAGCAGTACTTC.

The rearrangement links TRBV5-1 to TRBJ1-2; tentative D call: TRBD1 (5 bases). The CDR3 length is 16 residues. V lost 2 bases and J lost 0, with 14 bases in between. In germline, CDR1 is SGHRS, CDR2 YFSETQ. CDR3 residues: CASSLIRQSANYGYTF. CDR3 coding DNA: TGCGCCAGCAGCTTAATCCGACAGTCAGCTAACTATGGCTACACCTTC.

This chain links TRBV14 with TRBJ1-2; the match to TRBD1 covers 7 bases. The junction had 6 bases not matched to a gene; V was cut back by 3 bases and J by 5 bases. This CDR3 comprises 14 residues. The germline CDR1 and CDR2 sequences are SGHDN and FVKESK. The CDR3 DNA reads TGTGCCAGCAGCCACCCCCCAGGGGGATATGGCTACACCTTC. As protein: CASSHPPGGYGYTF.

The chain carries TRBV12-5 and TRBJ2-2; 13 bases agree with TRBD2. J gave up 1 base and V 2 bases, and 4 bases lay outside the gene matches. CDR3 size: 18 residues. Per the germline V gene, CDR1 is LGHNT and CDR2 is FRNRAP. The CDR3: CASGLTRLAGGNTGELFF. In DNA, the CDR3 is TGTGCTAGTGGTTTGACGAGACTAGCGGGAGGGAACACCGGGGAGCTGTTTTTT. Combining the CDR3 with reference TRBV12-5 and TRBJ2-2 gives the whole variable domain DARVTQTPRHKVTEMGQEVTMRCQPILGHNTVFWYRQTMMQGLELLAYFRNRAPLDDSGMPKDRFSAEMPDATLATLKIQPSEPRDSAVYFCASGLTRLAGGNTGELFFGEGSRLTVL.

The V gene is TRBV20-1, the J gene TRBJ2-7; a possible D gene is TRBD2 (5 bases). Trimming pared 5 bases from V and 6 bases from J, leaving 11 bases between. The CDR3 covers 11 residues. Germline V lookup: CDR1 DFQATT, CDR2 SNEGSKA (reference sequence). Here the CDR3 reads CSASWEREQYF. The CDR3 DNA sequence: TGCAGTGCTTCTTGGGAGCGCGAGCAGTACTTC.

The chain recombines TRBV7-6 with TRBJ2-1, with 8 bases that match TRBD1. This CDR3 is built from 14 residues. Germline lookup yields CDR1 SGHVS and CDR2 FNYEAQ. V dropped 5 bases and J dropped 5; count of bases not matched to a gene: 5. In DNA form, the CDR3 reads TGTGCCAGCAGCCCCCAGGGGGCTCACAATGAGCAGTTCTTC. It specifies CASSPQGAHNEQFF.

The chain links TRBV29-1 to TRBJ1-1, with TRBD1 matching over 7 bases. With V trimmed by 7 bases and J by 8 bases, 7 bases remained unmatched. Germline V lookup: CDR1 SQVTM, CDR2 ANQGSEA. This CDR3 has 11 amino acids. The CDR3 DNA is TGCAGCGGACAACACAGGGGCGAAGCTTTCTTT. Encoded protein: CSGQHRGEAFF.

The chain is built from TRBV7-8 and TRBJ1-4; D gene uncertain. The V gene's germline CDR1 is SGHVS and CDR2 FQNEAQ. This CDR3 is built from 15 residues. The V end lost 5 bases, the J end lost 3 bases, and 13 bases lay between the germline ends. CDR3 amino acids: CASSPPPPANEKLFF. CDR3 DNA sequence: TGTGCCAGCAGCCCTCCGCCCCCGGCTAATGAAAAACTGTTTTTT.

The chain recombines TRBV28 with TRBJ2-1; 9 bases agree with TRBD1. J lost 0 bases, V lost 5 bases, and 11 bases had no gene match. The CDR3 loop spans 18 amino acids. Germline loops: CDR1 MDHEN, CDR2 SYDVKM. The CDR3 loop reads CASSSRDRALFSYNEQFF. The CDR3 coding sequence is TGTGCCAGCAGTAGCCGGGACAGGGCCCTTTTCTCCTACAATGAGCAGTTCTTC.

The chain recombines TRBV2 with TRBJ1-4; 7 bases match TRBD1. The CDR3 is made up of 18 amino acids. Unmatched junction bases numbered 21, after V lost 7 bases and J lost 7 bases. Per germline, CDR1 SNHLY and CDR2 FYNNEI. The CDR3 DNA follows: TGTGCCAGCACGCGGGAGGGGCGAAACAGGGGATTTAGTGAAAAACTGTTTTTT. Its protein product is CASTREGRNRGFSEKLFF.

This clone turned up a few times. The chain couples TRBV5-8 to TRBJ1-5; D not certain. CDR1 and CDR2 (germline): SGHTS, YDEGEE. CDR3 size: 17 residues. V was pared by 0 bases and J by 2 bases, with 15 bases between. The CDR3 spells CASSLDGGPWGNQPQHF. CDR3 bases: TGTGCCAGCAGCTTGGATGGTGGGCCGTGGGGCAATCAGCCCCAGCATTTT.

The rearrangement links TRBV7-8 to TRBJ2-5; D is undetermined. The J call may be faulty, since TRBJ2-7 better matches the DNA end. The CDR3 runs 17 residues. Germline CDR1 and CDR2: SGHVS and FQNEAQ. As DNA, the CDR3 is TGTGCCAGCAGCTTAGCCTTTGCTGCCCGCACCCCCTACGAGCAGTACTTC. Its protein product is CASSLAFAARTPYEQYF.

The chain is built from TRBV7-2 and TRBJ2-1, with 7 bases lining up with TRBD1. Trimming cost V 2 bases and J 7 bases; bases outside gene matches: 5. Germline loops: CDR1 SGHTA, CDR2 FQGNSA. This CDR3 has 14 amino acids. The CDR3 sequence is CASSLTTGTNEQFF. Here the CDR3 DNA reads TGTGCCAGCAGCTTAACGACAGGGACGAATGAGCAGTTCTTC.

V usage is TRBV19 and J usage is TRBJ2-2; TRBD2 matches 13 bases. Germline CDR1 LNHDA, CDR2 SQIVND (reference sequence). The V and J ends lost 6 bases and 4 bases, in that order; junction bases with no gene match: 8. The CDR3 contains 17 residues. The CDR3 bases are TGTGCCAGTAGCTCCCACGGACTAGCGGGAGCCACCGGGGAGCTGTTTTTT. Translated: CASSSHGLAGATGELFF.

This chain joins TRBV6-6 and TRBJ2-2, with 9 bases matching TRBD1. This CDR3 has 15 amino acids. In germline, CDR1 is MNHNY, CDR2 SVGAGI (reference sequence). The ends lost 5 bases at V and 4 bases at J; junction bases unmatched: 5. Here the CDR3 DNA reads TGTGCCAGCAGTCAGACAGGGGGGGGCACCGGGGAGCTGTTTTTT. This gives the protein CASSQTGGGTGELFF.

This sequence joins TRBV6-4 and TRBJ2-1; 8 bases align to TRBD2. This CDR3 comprises 14 residues. With V trimmed by 4 bases and J by 8 bases, 7 bases remained unmatched. Germline V gene lookup returns CDR1 MRHNA and CDR2 SNTAGT. The CDR3 reads CASSAGGGTDEQFF. The DNA for the CDR3 is TGTGCCAGCAGTGCCGGGGGGGGCACCGATGAGCAGTTCTTC.

The rearrangement links TRBV27 to TRBJ1-2; TRBD1 agrees at 8 bases. Unmatched junction bases numbered 4, after V lost 5 bases and J lost 2 bases. Germline V gene lookup returns CDR1 MNHEY and CDR2 SMNVEV (reference sequence). This CDR3 is built from 14 residues. CDR3 protein: CASSLRTGNYGYTF. CDR3 nucleotide sequence: TGTGCCAGCAGTCTTCGGACAGGGAACTATGGCTACACCTTC.

The chain couples TRBV27 to TRBJ2-2; 7 nucleotides agree with TRBD1. Trimming took 5 bases from V and 1 from J; bases not matched to a gene: 4. The V gene's germline CDR1 is MNHEY and CDR2 SMNVEV (reference sequence). This CDR3 spans 15 amino acids. CDR3 sequence: CASSPGTVNTGELFF. CDR3 in DNA: TGTGCCAGCAGTCCCGGGACAGTGAACACCGGGGAGCTGTTTTTT.

The chain recombines TRBV9 with TRBJ1-6; D is possibly TRBD1 (5 bases). Germline values: CDR1 SGDLS, CDR2 YYNGEE. V was shortened by 7 bases and J by 4 bases, with 15 bases between the two germline ends. The CDR3 runs 15 residues. CDR3 in amino acids: CASGAERRYNSPLHF. CDR3 DNA: TGTGCCAGCGGGGCGGAGAGGCGTTATAATTCACCCCTCCACTTT.